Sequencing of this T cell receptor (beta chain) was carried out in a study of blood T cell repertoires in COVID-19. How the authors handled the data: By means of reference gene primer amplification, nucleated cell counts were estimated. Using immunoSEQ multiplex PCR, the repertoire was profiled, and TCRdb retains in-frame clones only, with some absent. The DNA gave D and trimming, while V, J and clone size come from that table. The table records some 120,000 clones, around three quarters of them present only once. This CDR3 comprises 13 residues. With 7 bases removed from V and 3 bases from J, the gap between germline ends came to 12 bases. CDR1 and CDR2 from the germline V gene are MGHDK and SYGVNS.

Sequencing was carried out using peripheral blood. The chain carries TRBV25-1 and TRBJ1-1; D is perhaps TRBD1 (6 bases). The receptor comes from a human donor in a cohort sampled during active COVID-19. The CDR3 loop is CASTRTEDTEAFF. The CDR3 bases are TGTGCCAGCACTCGGACAGAGGACACTGAAGCTTTCTTT.